The present T cell receptor beta chain was sequenced within a study of T cell repertoires in cytomegalovirus infection. Study outcomes and limitations: In two of eight donors, the top clonotype was HLA-C-restricted CMV-specific.

MiXCR was run by TCRdb on the reads, yielding one entry per CDR3 protein. The top ten hold 13% of the sample, which has about 530,000 distinct CDR3 sequences, around 27% seen once. There are many counts of this clonotype. The antigen is not known. The source of this sequence is a human donor in good health (CMV status not recorded). Some clones in this sample may be carry-over from other donors' samples. The source material was PBMCs.

In DNA, the CDR3 is TGTGCCAGCAGTCAATTTTTGGGACTAGCTGGGACAGATACGCAGTATTTT. Protein: CASSQFLGLAGTDTQYF. The gene calls are TRBV12-3 or TRBV12-4 and TRBJ2-3; 9 bases align to TRBD2. V trimming: 5 bases; J trimming: 3 bases; junction bases outside the gene matches: 12. The CDR3 covers 17 residues.